Included here is one T cell receptor (beta chain) sequence, with context. The antigen remains unidentified. These data belong to a study of OX40 agonist ivuxolimab in advanced cancers. In the study overall: Ivuxolimab is an agonistic anti-OX40 (CD134) antibody, and patients were treated with it. Hepatocellular carcinoma, melanoma, renal cell or head and neck cancer occurred in dose-escalation patients.

Study-level points and caveats: At 0.1-3.0 mg/kg, partial responders had clonal expansion among the lowest observed.

Measured with immunoSEQ multiplex PCR; TCRdb has only the in-frame clones, and not every one. The table includes about 67,000 clones, about 88% detected once. V gave up 3 bases and J gave up 7 bases; unmatched junction bases: 1. The CDR3 runs to 12 residues. CDR1 and CDR2 from the germline V gene are KGHSH and LQKENI. V is TRBV18 and J is TRBJ1-1, with 8 bases fitting TRBD1. The sequencing here drew on CD4+ or CD8+ T cells sorted from blood, taken in a trial of the OX40 agonist ivuxolimab. This clonotype was sampled from an adult with an advanced solid tumor such as melanoma, head and neck, liver or kidney cancer. CDR3 nucleotide sequence: TGTGCCAGCTCACCTGGACAGGGTGAAGCTTTCTTT. Its protein is CASSPGQGEAFF.